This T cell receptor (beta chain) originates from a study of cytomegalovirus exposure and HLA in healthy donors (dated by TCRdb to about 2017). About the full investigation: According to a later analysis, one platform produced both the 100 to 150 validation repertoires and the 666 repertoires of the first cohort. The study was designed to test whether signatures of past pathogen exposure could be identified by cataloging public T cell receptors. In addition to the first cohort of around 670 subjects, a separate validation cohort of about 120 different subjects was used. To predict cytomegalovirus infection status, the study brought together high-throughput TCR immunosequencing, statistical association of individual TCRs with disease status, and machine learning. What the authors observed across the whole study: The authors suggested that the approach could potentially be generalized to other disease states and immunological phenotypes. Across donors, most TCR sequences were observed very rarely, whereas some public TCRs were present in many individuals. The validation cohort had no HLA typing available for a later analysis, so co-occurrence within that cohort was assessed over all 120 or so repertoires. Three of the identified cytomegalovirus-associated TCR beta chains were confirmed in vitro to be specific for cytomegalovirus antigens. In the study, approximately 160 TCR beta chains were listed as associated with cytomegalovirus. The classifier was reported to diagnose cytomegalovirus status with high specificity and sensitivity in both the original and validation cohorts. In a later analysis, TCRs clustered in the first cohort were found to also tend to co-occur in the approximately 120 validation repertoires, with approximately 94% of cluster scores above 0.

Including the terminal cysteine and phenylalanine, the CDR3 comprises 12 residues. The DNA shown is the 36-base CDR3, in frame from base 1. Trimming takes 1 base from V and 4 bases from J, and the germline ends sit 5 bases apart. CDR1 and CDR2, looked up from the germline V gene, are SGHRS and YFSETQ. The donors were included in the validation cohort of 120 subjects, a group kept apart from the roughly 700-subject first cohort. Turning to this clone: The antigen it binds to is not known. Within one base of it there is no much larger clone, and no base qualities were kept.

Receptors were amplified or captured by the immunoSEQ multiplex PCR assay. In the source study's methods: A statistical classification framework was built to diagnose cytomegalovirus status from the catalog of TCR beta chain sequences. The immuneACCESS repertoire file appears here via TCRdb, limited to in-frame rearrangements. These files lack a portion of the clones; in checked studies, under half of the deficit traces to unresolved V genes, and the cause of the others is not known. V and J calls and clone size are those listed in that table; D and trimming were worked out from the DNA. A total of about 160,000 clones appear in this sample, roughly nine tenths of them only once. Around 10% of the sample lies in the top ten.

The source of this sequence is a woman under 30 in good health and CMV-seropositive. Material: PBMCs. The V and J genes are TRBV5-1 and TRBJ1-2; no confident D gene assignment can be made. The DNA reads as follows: TGCGCCAGCAGCTTGCCATCCTATGGCTACACCTTC. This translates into CASSLPSYGYTF.